One and the same sample provided the 4 T cell receptor beta chains below, sequenced in a study of response to subunit inactivated influenza vaccine. TCRdb processed the RT-PCR reads anew with MiXCR; each CDR3 protein has one entry. The sample includes 490,000 or so distinct CDR3 sequences, approximately 7.7% of them seen just once. The input for sequencing was PBMCs from blood, taken 23 months after vaccination. Receptors were obtained from a man in his fifties or sixties who received an inactivated influenza vaccine.

This clonotype has a handful of counts. The V gene is TRBV6-2 or TRBV6-3, the J gene TRBJ2-5; 11 bases map to TRBD1. This CDR3 contains 13 residues. V shed 7 bases, J shed 4 bases, and the junction held 2 bases outside the gene matches. Germline CDR1 reads MNHEY; CDR2 reads SVGEGT. CDR3 DNA: TGTGCCAGCATTGGACAGGGGGCAGAGACCCAGTACTTC. Its translation is CASIGQGAETQYF.

This clonotype was seen repeatedly, ten times or more. The chain employs TRBV28 and TRBJ2-1; 10 bases are shared with TRBD2. CDR3 size: 16 residues. Germline V gives CDR1 MDHEN, CDR2 SYDVKM. The V gene end was trimmed by 2 bases and the J gene end by 4 bases; junction bases not matched to a gene: 5. CDR3 protein: CASSLQLAGSYNEQFF. The CDR3 DNA is TGTGCCAGCAGTTTACAACTAGCGGGATCGTACAATGAGCAGTTCTTC.

This clonotype was observed a handful of times. This rearrangement joins TRBV12-3 or TRBV12-4 to TRBJ2-5; 8 nucleotides match TRBD1. There are 15 residues in the CDR3. J lost 1 base, V lost 6 bases, and 7 bases had no gene match. CDR3 protein: CASRRGTGGQETQYF. CDR3 nucleotides: TGTGCCAGCAGACGCGGAACAGGGGGCCAAGAGACCCAGTACTTC.

This chain connects TRBV2 to TRBJ2-3; possibly TRBD2 for D (5 bases). The CDR3 contains 13 residues. CDR1 SNHLY and CDR2 FYNNEI come from the germline V gene. V dropped 8 bases and J dropped 3 bases, with 12 bases sitting between them. The CDR3 region is CASQEEWTDTQYF. Here the CDR3 DNA reads TGTGCCAGCCAGGAGGAGTGGACAGATACGCAGTATTTT.